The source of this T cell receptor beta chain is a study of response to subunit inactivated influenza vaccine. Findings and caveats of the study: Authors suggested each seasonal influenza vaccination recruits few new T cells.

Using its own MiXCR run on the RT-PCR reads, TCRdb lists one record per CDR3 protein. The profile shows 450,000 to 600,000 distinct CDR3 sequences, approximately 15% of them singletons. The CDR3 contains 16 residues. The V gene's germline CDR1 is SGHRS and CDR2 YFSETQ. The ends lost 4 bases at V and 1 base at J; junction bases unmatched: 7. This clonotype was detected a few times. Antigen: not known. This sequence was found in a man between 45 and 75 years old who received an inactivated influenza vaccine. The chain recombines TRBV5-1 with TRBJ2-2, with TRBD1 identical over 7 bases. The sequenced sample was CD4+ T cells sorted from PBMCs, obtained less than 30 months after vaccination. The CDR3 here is CASSVGRTGNTGELFF. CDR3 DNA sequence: TGCGCCAGCAGCGTTGGCCGGACAGGGAACACCGGGGAGCTGTTTTTT.